The following is a T cell receptor (beta chain) sequence with its context. This clone was found once. The specificity of this receptor is unknown. Base qualities are not at hand, and no much larger clone is one base apart. Whole blood was collected in K2EDTA tubes by collaborating institutions according to the institutions' own protocols. For TCRbeta analysis, collaborator samples were shipped as frozen whole blood, as isolated PBMCs, or as DNA extracted from either sample type. The data belong to a study of blood T cell repertoires in COVID-19 (dated by TCRdb to 2018 to 2021). Regarding the study in general: Samples covering the acute and convalescent phases of COVID-19 were provided by collaborators in the United States, Italy and Spain. Deeply sampled blood TCRbeta repertoires from subjects exposed to, actively infected with, or recovered from COVID-19 were included in the dataset. Where HLA class I and class II types were available, the types were taken from metadata supplied by the sample provider, not from assay-based typing. The repertoires were released in a freely available public database intended as a resource for research on the immune response to SARS-CoV-2. A de-identified subject ID, COVID-19 status, age in years and sex were almost always included in the sample metadata. The samples were drawn from two sources: the first 160 participants of the ongoing ImmuneRACE study, and 1,254 subjects contributed by 6 global collaborators. The material from the prospective study consisted of cDNA or gDNA derived from T cells, B-cell-depleted T cells, or PBMCs. Study-wide conclusions, independent of this receptor: The quantity of clinical and demographic metadata differed by source and by participant and was supplied without curation.

Trimmed from V: 5 bases; trimmed from J: 9 bases; junction bases lacking a gene match: 4. There are 13 amino acids in the CDR3, from cysteine to phenylalanine inclusive. Only the CDR3 DNA stays, 39 bases, in frame from base 1. The immunoSEQ Assay, a bias-controlled multiplex PCR, was used to amplify TCRbeta CDR3 regions from genomic DNA. The published analysis was carried out like this. The number of nucleated cells in each sample was estimated from the amplification of reference gene primers within the assay. Sequence reads were collapsed and filtered to measure the absolute abundance of every unique TCRbeta CDR3 rearrangement. For each sample, productive Simpson clonality was calculated as the square root of Simpson's diversity index over productive rearrangements. Entries here come from immuneACCESS through TCRdb and include only in-frame sequences with V and J called. Some clones fail to appear in such tables; in the studies checked, an unresolved V gene covers under half of the shortfall, and the cause of the remainder is unknown. V, J and clone size reflect that table, while D and trimming were determined from the DNA. The sample data list under 200,000 clones, and around 87% of these were observed just once. The top ten clones comprise 7% to 8% of the sample.

The sequence derives from a woman at least 80 years old in a cohort sampled during active or convalescent COVID-19. The chain is assembled from TRBV12-3 or TRBV12-4 and TRBJ1-5, and 10 bases in between align with TRBD1. Sequences were obtained from peripheral blood. The CDR3 is CASSPDRGVPQHF. The DNA is as follows: TGTGCCAGCAGTCCGGACAGGGGGGTGCCCCAGCATTTT.